These 30 T cell receptor beta chains originate from one sample sequenced in a study of blood T cell repertoires in COVID-19. Sequencing was performed with immunoSEQ multiplex PCR; in TCRdb, only in-frame clones are kept and a portion is missing. The sample lists around 62,000 clones, 70% to 90% occurring once. Source material: peripheral blood. The source is a human donor in a cohort sampled during active COVID-19.

The rearrangement uses TRBV11-2 and TRBJ1-1; D perhaps matches TRBD1 (6 bases). Germline CDR1 reads SGHAT; CDR2 reads FQNNGV. The CDR3 is 17 amino acids. Trimming removed 4 bases from V and 4 bases from J, with 22 bases in between. CDR3 in DNA: TGTGCCAGCAGCTCCGGGACAATCCTCGAACTTGTCACTGAAGCTTTCTTT. It encodes CASSSGTILELVTEAFF.

This clone has only a few counts. This sequence joins TRBV5-4 and TRBJ2-7; 10 bases align to TRBD2. V shed 1 base, J shed 5 bases, and the junction held 12 bases outside the gene matches. The CDR3 consists of 17 residues. CDR1 SGHNT and CDR2 YYREEE come from the germline V gene (reference sequence). Here the CDR3 reads CASSLKLIAGGRDEQYF. CDR3 DNA sequence: TGTGCCAGCAGCTTGAAGTTGATAGCGGGGGGCCGGGACGAGCAGTACTTC.

The chain combines TRBV10-3 with TRBJ2-1; possible D gene TRBD2, 6 bases. V lost 10 bases and J 7 bases, leaving 17 bases between the germline ends. CDR3 size: 13 residues. Germline assignment: CDR1 ENHRY and CDR2 SYGVKD. CDR3 region: CATSPLEGNEQFF. The CDR3 DNA follows: TGTGCCACTTCCCCGCTGGAGGGGAATGAGCAGTTCTTC.

The chain uses TRBV7-9 and TRBJ1-2; tentative D call: TRBD1 (6 bases). This CDR3 has 16 residues. Germline CDR1 is SEHNR and CDR2 is FQNEAQ (reference sequence). The V end lost 10 bases, the J end lost 4 bases, and 25 bases lay between the germline ends. DNA of the CDR3: TGTGCCACCAAAAACAAGGGGGAAGATCTTCCCTATGGCTACACCTTC. Translated, it gives CATKNKGEDLPYGYTF.

The rearrangement uses TRBV2 and TRBJ2-7; a possible D gene is TRBD2 (5 bases). V was trimmed by 8 bases and J by 6 bases, leaving 11 bases between them. The CDR3 extends over 11 amino acids. Germline CDR1 and CDR2: SNHLY and FYNNEI. The CDR3 DNA is TGTGCCAGCCGGTTAACTAGCGAGCAGTACTTC. Amino acid sequence: CASRLTSEQYF.

This rearrangement joins TRBV5-4 to TRBJ2-3, with 9 bases that match TRBD2. Germline lookup yields CDR1 SGHNT and CDR2 YYREEE (reference sequence). V was pared by 2 bases and J by 3 bases, with 13 bases of the junction left unmatched. CDR3 size: 18 residues. The CDR3 bases are TGTGCCAGCAGCTTACCCACCCGGCTAGCGGGGAATACAGATACGCAGTATTTT. Protein: CASSLPTRLAGNTDTQYF.

V usage is TRBV10-1 and J usage is TRBJ2-1; 10 nucleotides line up with TRBD2. This CDR3 spans 14 amino acids. The germline V gene has CDR1 WNHNN and CDR2 SYGVQD (reference sequence). Trimming removed 2 bases from V and 9 bases from J; junction bases left unmatched: 4. The CDR3 region is CASSELAGASEQFF. CDR3 nucleotides: TGCGCCAGCAGTGAGCTAGCGGGAGCGTCTGAGCAGTTCTTC.

The chain employs TRBV9 and TRBJ2-2; TRBD1 is a possible D gene (5 bases). The CDR3 runs to 14 residues. V lost 0 bases and J 4 bases, leaving 7 bases between the germline ends. Germline V gives CDR1 SGDLS, CDR2 YYNGEE. The CDR3 is CASSVGGGTGELFF. The CDR3 DNA follows: TGTGCCAGCAGCGTAGGGGGCGGCACCGGGGAGCTGTTTTTT.

This chain links TRBV4-1 with TRBJ2-1; 10 bases line up with TRBD1. Germline-derived CDR1 and CDR2 are MGHRA and YSYEKL. V was pared by 4 bases and J by 5 bases, with 11 bases of the junction left unmatched. The CDR3 is made up of 17 amino acids. DNA of the CDR3: TGCGCCAGCAGCCGACAACCCCCGGGACAGGGGAACAATGAGCAGTTCTTC. Translating it yields CASSRQPPGQGNNEQFF.

The CDR3 nucleotides read TGTGCCAGCAGTTATTCTTATCTGGGGGGAGCTATCCCAGATACGCAGTATTTT. It encodes CASSYSYLGGAIPDTQYF. This chain joins TRBV6-2 or TRBV6-3 and TRBJ2-3, with D possibly TRBD2 on 6 matching bases. The CDR3 has 18 amino acids. With 3 bases removed from V and 4 bases from J, the gap between germline ends came to 23 bases. CDR1 is MNHEY and CDR2 is SVGEGT in the germline V gene.

This clone was seen more than once but under ten times. Here the CDR3 reads CASSLGTGQGLTGANVLTF. The CDR3 nucleotides are TGTGCCAGCAGCTTAGGTACAGGACAGGGCCTTACTGGGGCCAACGTCCTGACTTTC. The chain combines TRBV7-9 with TRBJ2-6; 8 bases are a match to TRBD1. The CDR3 spans 19 residues. J was trimmed by 2 bases and V by 1 base; bases with no gene match: 10. Looked up from germline, CDR1 is SEHNR and CDR2 is FQNEAQ (reference sequence).

The V and J genes are TRBV6-1 and TRBJ2-5, with D tentatively TRBD2 (5 bases). The germline V gene has CDR1 MNHNS and CDR2 SASEGT. Deletions cut 0 bases from V and 3 bases from J, with 5 bases between. This CDR3 has 13 residues. CDR3 amino acids: CASSEASEETQYF. DNA for the CDR3: TGTGCCAGCAGTGAAGCTAGCGAAGAGACCCAGTACTTC.

V usage is TRBV4-3 and J usage is TRBJ2-5, with 11 bases aligning to TRBD2. The germline CDR1 and CDR2 sequences are LGHNA and YSLEER. The CDR3 consists of 16 residues. Trimming took 1 base from V and 4 from J; bases not matched to a gene: 5. The CDR3 nucleotides read TGCGCCAGCAGCCAAGGTGTAGGACTAGCGGGAGAGACCCAGTACTTC. Translated, it gives CASSQGVGLAGETQYF.

This rearrangement joins TRBV28 to TRBJ1-5; no clear D. The V end lost 2 bases, the J end lost 0 bases, and 11 bases lay between the germline ends. CDR3 length: 16 residues. Germline values: CDR1 MDHEN, CDR2 SYDVKM. CDR3 amino acids: CASSLVGVDSNQPQHF. The CDR3 DNA follows: TGTGCCAGCAGTTTAGTCGGGGTGGATAGCAATCAGCCCCAGCATTTT.

This chain uses TRBV7-9 with TRBJ2-7; a possible D gene is TRBD2 (5 bases). Trimming stripped 2 bases from V and 6 bases from J, with 14 bases between. The CDR3 contains 14 residues. Germline values: CDR1 SEHNR, CDR2 FQNEAQ (reference sequence). The CDR3 reads CASSLPEKRAEQYF. CDR3 DNA: TGTGCCAGCAGCTTACCTGAAAAGAGGGCCGAGCAGTACTTC.

This chain uses TRBV6-5 with TRBJ2-5, with TRBD2 as a possible D gene (7 bases). The CDR3 spans 16 residues. Trimming shortened V by 0 bases and J by 5 bases, and 16 bases separated the two germline ends. Germline V CDR1 and CDR2: MNHEY, SVGAGI. CDR3 sequence reads: CASSYSARGAGETQYF. For the CDR3, the DNA is TGTGCCAGCAGTTACTCGGCACGGGGGGCGGGGGAGACCCAGTACTTC.

About this clone: At one of its ends the junction is not consistent with the germline gene, which may arise from a read error. The rearrangement joins TRBV2 to TRBJ2-7; 10 nucleotides align to TRBD2. The germline V gene encodes CDR1 SNHLY and CDR2 FYNNEI. There are 16 residues in the CDR3. CDR3 in DNA: TGTGCCAGCAGTGACATTATGTGGACTAGCGGATCCTTCCTTATCTTC. This encodes CASSDIMWTSGSFLIF.

The chain combines TRBV25-1 with TRBJ2-7, with D possibly matching TRBD2 (6 bases). CDR1 and CDR2 (germline): MGHDK, SYGVNS. This CDR3 contains 16 residues. Trimming shortened V by 1 base and J by 7 bases, and 20 bases separated the two germline ends. The CDR3, as DNA: TGTGCCAGCAGTGAATCTGGCGGGGCGCCCAAGGAAGAGCAGTACTTC. It yields the protein CASSESGGAPKEEQYF.

This clone has just one count. The chain joins TRBV9 to TRBJ2-7; 11 bases agree with TRBD1. CDR1 and CDR2 from the germline V gene are SGDLS and YYNGEE. The CDR3 spans 14 residues. With V trimmed by 3 bases and J by 4 bases, 3 bases remained unmatched. The CDR3 bases are TGTGCCAGCAGCGGAGGGACAGGGGGTTACGAGCAGTACTTC. Its translation is CASSGGTGGYEQYF.

J is TRBJ1-1 and V is TRBV4-2, with TRBD1 matching over 8 bases. V lost 2 bases and J lost 6; bases outside the gene matches: 5. The CDR3 spans 14 residues. Germline values: CDR1 LGHNA, CDR2 YNFKEQ. CDR3 sequence: CASSQPTGDPEAFF. DNA for the CDR3: TGTGCCAGCAGCCAACCGACAGGGGATCCTGAAGCTTTCTTT.

For the CDR3, the DNA is TGTGCCAGCAGCGCCCTTGGGCAGAAGAACACTGAAGCTTTCTTT. Translating it yields CASSALGQKNTEAFF. V usage is TRBV7-9 and J usage is TRBJ1-1; D is ambiguous. The germline gives CDR1 SEHNR, CDR2 FQNEAQ (reference sequence). CDR3 size: 15 residues. Trimming removed 5 bases at V and 1 base at J, with 14 bases between.

The chain couples TRBV7-6 to TRBJ2-7; TRBD1 matches 8 bases. J gave up 3 bases and V 5 bases, and 3 bases lay outside the gene matches. This CDR3 spans 13 amino acids. Germline V lookup: CDR1 SGHVS, CDR2 FNYEAQ. CDR3 amino acids: CASSLDRVYEQYF. CDR3 DNA: TGTGCCAGCAGCCTGGACAGGGTCTACGAGCAGTACTTC.

The genes are TRBV28 and TRBJ2-5; 8 nucleotides line up with TRBD1. This CDR3 comprises 16 residues. The V segment lost 7 bases and the J segment 2 bases; nucleotides outside the gene matches: 12. Germline loops: CDR1 MDHEN, CDR2 SYDVKM. The chain's CDR3 is CASTLRGWTGQETQYF. CDR3 in DNA: TGTGCCAGCACCCTCCGTGGGTGGACAGGGCAAGAGACCCAGTACTTC.

This clone was counted only a few times. J is TRBJ2-2 and V is TRBV4-2, with D uncertain. CDR1 LGHNA and CDR2 YNFKEQ come from the germline V gene. The CDR3 covers 16 residues. Trimming left V 0 bases short and J 0 bases short, with 8 bases between. The CDR3 DNA reads as TGTGCCAGCAGCCAAGATCTAGGAGCGAACACCGGGGAGCTGTTTTTT. Translated: CASSQDLGANTGELFF.

This clone was counted a few times. The chain uses TRBV28 and TRBJ2-2; 8 positions match TRBD1. This CDR3 contains 17 residues. Trimming took 2 bases from V and 1 from J; bases not matched to a gene: 6. Per the germline V gene, CDR1 is MDHEN and CDR2 is SYDVKM. The CDR3 is CASSLAWGQENTGELFF. The CDR3 nucleotides are TGTGCCAGCAGTTTAGCTTGGGGACAGGAGAACACCGGGGAGCTGTTTTTT.

The chain links TRBV19 to TRBJ1-2, with 7 bases aligning to TRBD1. This CDR3 is 12 amino acids long. Per the germline V gene, CDR1 is LNHDA and CDR2 is SQIVND (reference sequence). Germline trimming cut 6 bases from V and 4 bases from J; bases unmatched to any gene: 2. CDR3 in DNA: TGTGCCAGTAGCCGGGACAGCTATGGCTACACCTTC. Translating it yields CASSRDSYGYTF.

The chain is built from TRBV9 and TRBJ2-7, with a tentative D call TRBD1 (5 bases). Between the trimmed V and J ends, which lost 0 bases and 6 bases, there was a span of 10 bases. Germline values: CDR1 SGDLS, CDR2 YYNGEE. CDR3 length: 13 amino acids. The CDR3 region is CASSVGQGSEQYF. The DNA for the CDR3 is TGTGCCAGCAGCGTAGGTCAGGGTAGCGAGCAGTACTTC.

The chain is built from TRBV7-6 and TRBJ1-5, with a possible D match to TRBD1 (5 bases). V lost 5 bases, J lost 0 bases, and 20 bases lay in between. The CDR3 length is 18 residues. CDR1 is SGHVS and CDR2 is FNYEAQ in the germline V gene. The chain's CDR3 is CASSQPTDSLYSNQPQHF. The CDR3 coding sequence is TGTGCCAGCAGCCAACCCACCGACAGCCTCTATAGCAATCAGCCCCAGCATTTT.

V gene TRBV4-1 combines with J gene TRBJ2-5; 7 positions match TRBD2. Germline CDR1 MGHRA, CDR2 YSYEKL. V was pared by 4 bases and J by 5 bases, with 4 bases of the junction left unmatched. The CDR3 has 13 residues. CDR3 nucleotide sequence: TGCGCCAGCAGCCGCTGGGGAGGGGAGACCCAGTACTTC. This gives the protein CASSRWGGETQYF.

This rearrangement joins TRBV4-3 to TRBJ1-2; 10 bases line up with TRBD1. CDR1 LGHNA and CDR2 YSLEER come from the germline V gene. CDR3 length: 17 amino acids. The V gene end was trimmed by 1 base and the J gene end by 6 bases; junction bases not matched to a gene: 11. CDR3 loop: CASSQGSPGQGWHGYTF. The CDR3 DNA is TGCGCCAGCAGCCAAGGATCACCGGGACAGGGGTGGCATGGCTACACCTTC.